A selection of T cell receptor beta chains follows, all from one sample in a study of CD8 T cells in Susac syndrome. TCRdb passed the immunoSEQ multiplex PCR reads through MiXCR, listing each CDR3 protein once. The repertoire holds 150,000 to 200,000 distinct CDR3 sequences, almost 96% seen once, with approximately 0.088% in the top ten. The sequenced material came from CD4+ T cells from PBMCs. Every receptor here comes from a human donor with multiple sclerosis. Both conserved end residues are part of each CDR3. Fields, in order: CDR3 DNA, CDR3 protein, V gene, J gene, clone size, D gene. A D gene is named only where the DNA matches it firmly. Size is stated for part of the rows, as once, few or many counts, or as a class when the clone is expanded.

CDR3 DNA: TGTGCCAGCAGGTCGCAGGGTGCCGGATCACCCCTCCACTTT
CDR3 protein: CASRSQGAGSPLHF
V gene: TRBV3-1
J gene: TRBJ1-6
clone size: -
D gene: -

CDR3 DNA: TGTGCCAGCAGCCAGAGGAGGGGAAGCACAGATACGCAGTATTTT
CDR3 protein: CASSQRRGSTDTQYF
V gene: TRBV3-1
J gene: TRBJ2-3
clone size: -
D gene: -

CDR3 DNA: TGCAGCGTTGTTTGGACAGTCCAAGAGACCCAGTACTTC
CDR3 protein: CSVVWTVQETQYF
V gene: TRBV29-1
J gene: TRBJ2-5
clone size: -
D gene: -

CDR3 DNA: TGCAGCGTTGGATTAACAGCAAAAGAGACCCAGTACTTC
CDR3 protein: CSVGLTAKETQYF
V gene: TRBV29-1
J gene: TRBJ2-5
clone size: -
D gene: -

CDR3 DNA: TGCGCCAGCAGCCAAGCCTGGGGCACCCTTGGGACCCAGTACTTC
CDR3 protein: CASSQAWGTLGTQYF
V gene: TRBV4-3
J gene: TRBJ2-5
clone size: -
D gene: -

CDR3 DNA: TGTGCCAGCAGTCCCAAATGGGACACATACTCCTACGAGCAGTACTTC
CDR3 protein: CASSPKWDTYSYEQYF
V gene: TRBV7-2
J gene: TRBJ2-7
clone size: -
D gene: -

CDR3 DNA: TGTGCCAGCAATCCCGGCTTAGGGTTGCACGGGGAGCTGTTTTTT
CDR3 protein: CASNPGLGLHGELFF
V gene: TRBV7-9
J gene: TRBJ2-2
clone size: -
D gene: -

CDR3 DNA: TGTGCCACCAGCAGGGGGGTTCAGCCCCAGCATTTT
CDR3 protein: CATSRGVQPQHF
V gene: TRBV15
J gene: TRBJ1-5
clone size: -
D gene: -

CDR3 DNA: TGTGCCAGCAGCTTGGGATGGCCACCCCTCCACTTT
CDR3 protein: CASSLGWPPLHF
V gene: TRBV12-3/TRBV12-4
J gene: TRBJ1-6
clone size: -
D gene: -

CDR3 DNA: TGTGCCAGCAGCTTGGGTCAGGGAAGCTCCTACGAGCAGTACTTC
CDR3 protein: CASSLGQGSSYEQYF
V gene: TRBV5-6
J gene: TRBJ2-7
clone size: -
D gene: -

CDR3 DNA: TGCAGCGTTGATGAGGGGGCAGGAGCTTTCTTT
CDR3 protein: CSVDEGAGAFF
V gene: TRBV29-1
J gene: TRBJ1-1
clone size: once
D gene: TRBD1

CDR3 DNA: TGTGCCAGCAACCGGGAATTCAGGGGGTCCACCTTC
CDR3 protein: CASNREFRGSTF
V gene: TRBV5-6
J gene: TRBJ1-2
clone size: -
D gene: TRBD1

CDR3 DNA: TGTGCCAGCAGTCCGGGACTAGTCTGGGGCAATGAGCAGTTCTTC
CDR3 protein: CASSPGLVWGNEQFF
V gene: TRBV12-3/TRBV12-4
J gene: TRBJ2-1
clone size: -
D gene: TRBD2

CDR3 DNA: TGCAGTGCTTGGGACAGCTCGGGCTACACCTTC
CDR3 protein: CSAWDSSGYTF
V gene: TRBV20-1
J gene: TRBJ1-2
clone size: -
D gene: TRBD1

CDR3 DNA: TGTGCCAGCAGCCCACGGGACAGGGGATCACACAATGAGCAGTTCTTC
CDR3 protein: CASSPRDRGSHNEQFF
V gene: TRBV4-2
J gene: TRBJ2-1
clone size: -
D gene: TRBD1

CDR3 DNA: TGTGCCTGGAGTCCTCTGGGAGTTGCAGATACGCAGTATTTT
CDR3 protein: CAWSPLGVADTQYF
V gene: TRBV30
J gene: TRBJ2-3
clone size: -
D gene: -

CDR3 DNA: TGTGCCAGCAGCTTATTCAGGGTAGCGGGGGGGAATGAGCAGTTCTTC
CDR3 protein: CASSLFRVAGGNEQFF
V gene: TRBV7-2
J gene: TRBJ2-1
clone size: -
D gene: TRBD2

CDR3 DNA: TGTGCCAGCAGCCCTTTCAGTGCAACTAATGAAAAACTGTTTTTT
CDR3 protein: CASSPFSATNEKLFF
V gene: TRBV5-6
J gene: TRBJ1-4
clone size: -
D gene: -

CDR3 DNA: TGTGCCTGGAGTGTGGCTCTACAAGAGACCCAGTACTTC
CDR3 protein: CAWSVALQETQYF
V gene: TRBV30
J gene: TRBJ2-5
clone size: -
D gene: -

CDR3 DNA: TGTGCCTGGAGCGTTCCTGGGCCGCGTAATCAGCCCCAGCATTTT
CDR3 protein: CAWSVPGPRNQPQHF
V gene: TRBV30
J gene: TRBJ1-5
clone size: -
D gene: -

CDR3 DNA: TGCGCCAGCAGATCCAGTGACAGGGTCGAGGAGACCCAGTACTTC
CDR3 protein: CASRSSDRVEETQYF
V gene: TRBV4-1
J gene: TRBJ2-5
clone size: -
D gene: TRBD1

CDR3 DNA: TGTGCCAGCAGCGACAGGGGTCCAGATACGCAGTATTTT
CDR3 protein: CASSDRGPDTQYF
V gene: TRBV6-5
J gene: TRBJ2-3
clone size: -
D gene: TRBD1

CDR3 DNA: TGTGCCAGCAGCTCTCCCAGGGTCGGGAATACGCAGTATTTT
CDR3 protein: CASSSPRVGNTQYF
V gene: TRBV5-6
J gene: TRBJ2-3
clone size: -
D gene: -

CDR3 DNA: TGTGCCAGCAGCGCCGAGCAGGGCACAGATACGCAGTATTTT
CDR3 protein: CASSAEQGTDTQYF
V gene: TRBV9
J gene: TRBJ2-3
clone size: -
D gene: -

CDR3 DNA: TGCAGTGCTAGAGATAGCGCGGGGAAAGATACGCAGTATTTT
CDR3 protein: CSARDSAGKDTQYF
V gene: TRBV20-1
J gene: TRBJ2-3
clone size: -
D gene: -

CDR3 DNA: TGTGCCAGCAGTCCAGCCCCCGGGGGGGCCCAGTTCTTC
CDR3 protein: CASSPAPGGAQFF
V gene: TRBV2
J gene: TRBJ2-1
clone size: -
D gene: TRBD2

CDR3 DNA: TGCAGTACCAAAGGGGTTTGGACTGAAGCTTTCTTT
CDR3 protein: CSTKGVWTEAFF
V gene: TRBV20-1
J gene: TRBJ1-1
clone size: once
D gene: -

CDR3 DNA: TGTGCCAGCAGTACCGGACAGGGCGACACCATATATTTT
CDR3 protein: CASSTGQGDTIYF
V gene: TRBV7-3
J gene: TRBJ1-3
clone size: once
D gene: TRBD1

CDR3 DNA: TGCAGTGCTAGGGATACAGGGTTAAATACGCAGTATTTT
CDR3 protein: CSARDTGLNTQYF
V gene: TRBV20-1
J gene: TRBJ2-3
clone size: -
D gene: -